Listed below are T cell receptor beta chains from one sample, sequenced in a study of blood T cells in healthy people across ages. TCRdb used MiXCR to reprocess the 5' RACE reads, holding one entry per CDR3 protein. The sample records around 2 million distinct CDR3 sequences, roughly two fifths being singletons. The sample comprised blood. The receptor set was obtained from a human donor in good health. Both conserved end residues are part of each CDR3. The D gene is left open where the match is weak. Some rows have no size entry. The others give once, few or many, or a class for an expanded clone.

size	V	D	J	CDR3	DNA
once	TRBV3-1	TRBD1	TRBJ1-5	CASSIGQGTNQPQHF	TGTGCCAGCAGCATCGGACAGGGTACGAATCAGCCCCAGCATTTT
many	TRBV12-3/TRBV12-4	TRBD2	TRBJ2-3	CASSWTSSHGDTQYF	TGTGCCAGCAGTTGGACTAGCTCCCACGGAGATACGCAGTATTTT
few	TRBV7-3	NA	TRBJ1-2	CASSLTGSSLYGYTF	TGTGCCAGCAGCTTAACGGGTAGCAGCCTCTATGGCTACACCTTC
NA	TRBV5-6	NA	TRBJ2-5	CASSWRVGLVETQYF	TGTGCCAGCAGCTGGAGGGTAGGCTTAGTGGAGACCCAGTACTTC
once	TRBV7-2	TRBD2	TRBJ2-4	CASRAPERGNQNIQYF	TGTGCCAGCAGAGCGCCGGAGCGGGGGAACCAAAACATTCAGTACTTC
few	TRBV12-3/TRBV12-4	NA	TRBJ1-2	CASSFGASNYGYTF	TGTGCCAGCAGTTTTGGAGCCTCTAACTATGGCTACACCTTC
few	TRBV6-5	TRBD2	TRBJ2-5	CASTGLGGETQYF	TGTGCCAGCACGGGACTAGGTGGGGAGACCCAGTACTTC
NA	TRBV2	NA	TRBJ1-1	CASSERYQAFF	TGTGCCAGCAGTGAAAGATATCAAGCTTTCTTT
few	TRBV5-5	NA	TRBJ1-1	CASSWETGFKAFF	TGTGCCAGCAGCTGGGAAACGGGTTTCAAAGCTTTCTTT
NA	TRBV28	NA	TRBJ1-2	CASSTSGRGYGYTF	NA
NA	TRBV27	TRBD1	TRBJ1-1	CASSSGQVDTGAFF	TGTGCCAGCAGTTCGGGACAGGTGGACACTGGAGCTTTCTTT
NA	TRBV20-1	NA	TRBJ2-7	CSASEPGPSIRQYF	TGCAGTGCTAGTGAACCGGGACCCTCAATACGCCAGTACTTC
few	TRBV5-5	NA	TRBJ2-1	CASSLPSLTEQFF	TGTGCCAGCAGCTTGCCCTCCCTCACTGAGCAGTTCTTC
NA	TRBV7-8	NA	TRBJ1-2	CASSLLQGRGGYTF	TGTGCCAGCAGCTTACTCCAGGGTAGAGGAGGCTACACCTTC
NA	TRBV14	NA	TRBJ2-5	CASSQDSLMTQYF	TGTGCCAGCAGCCAAGACAGCCTCATGACCCAGTACTTC
NA	TRBV6-5	TRBD1	TRBJ1-2	CASSQGAGKGYTF	TGTGCCAGCAGCCAGGGGGCAGGGAAAGGCTACACCTTC
few	TRBV10-3	NA	TRBJ1-1	CAISESGGSRGNTEAFF	TGTGCCATCAGTGAGTCCGGAGGGAGCAGGGGGAACACTGAAGCTTTCTTT
NA	TRBV28	NA	TRBJ2-7	CASSPTRRAPYEQYF	TGTGCCAGCAGCCCTACACGCAGGGCCCCCTACGAGCAGTACTTC
NA	TRBV5-1	NA	TRBJ2-7	CASSFPGFYEQYF	TGCGCCAGCAGCTTCCCGGGGTTCTACGAGCAGTACTTC
NA	TRBV7-2	TRBD2	TRBJ2-3	CASSNLAGGPSWDTQYF	TGTGCCAGCAGCAATCTAGCGGGGGGCCCCTCCTGGGATACGCAGTATTTT
NA	TRBV29-1	NA	TRBJ2-7	CSAGRSLSYEQYF	TGCAGCGCTGGACGCTCGCTCTCCTACGAGCAGTACTTC
few	TRBV29-1	NA	TRBJ2-1	CSWRTASYNEQFF	TGCAGCTGGCGGACAGCGTCCTACAATGAGCAGTTCTTC
NA	TRBV7-2	NA	TRBJ1-2	CASFKPGSFYGYTF	TGTGCCAGCTTCAAACCGGGGTCTTTCTATGGCTACACCTTC
few	TRBV28	TRBD1	TRBJ1-2	CASLDRGYGYTF	TGTGCCAGCTTAGACAGGGGATATGGCTACACCTTC
NA	TRBV7-2	TRBD1	TRBJ1-6	CASSLGQGASYNSPLHF	TGTGCCAGCAGCTTAGGACAGGGGGCTTCCTATAATTCACCCCTCCACTTT
NA	TRBV3-1	TRBD2	TRBJ2-3	CASSQVVLAGMDTQYF	TGTGCCAGCAGCCAAGTCGTACTAGCGGGGATGGATACGCAGTATTTT
few	TRBV24-1	NA	TRBJ1-1	CATSEGTASAEAFF	TGTGCCACCAGTGAGGGAACAGCTAGCGCTGAAGCTTTCTTT
NA	TRBV3-1	TRBD1	TRBJ2-3	CASSQALAQGIDTQYF	TGTGCCAGCAGCCAAGCTTTGGCACAGGGGATTGATACGCAGTATTTT
NA	TRBV12-3/TRBV12-4	TRBD2	TRBJ2-5	CASSLEVRLAGQETQYF	TGTGCCAGCAGCCTCGAGGTCCGACTAGCGGGACAAGAGACCCAGTACTTC
once	TRBV5-1	NA	TRBJ2-6	CASSLVFQGGSGANALTF	TGCGCCAGCAGCTTGGTTTTTCAGGGGGGCTCTGGGGCCAACGCCCTGACTTTC
NA	TRBV6-5	NA	TRBJ2-7	CASSYLSSEAYEQYF	TGTGCCAGCAGTTACCTGTCTAGCGAGGCGTACGAGCAGTACTTC
once	TRBV30	NA	TRBJ1-1	CAWRAGSNYDEAFF	TGTGCCTGGAGGGCAGGGAGTAACTACGATGAAGCTTTCTTT
few	TRBV20-1	TRBD2	TRBJ2-7	CSARTSNSYEQYF	TGCAGTGCTAGGACTAGCAACTCCTACGAGCAGTACTTC
once	TRBV7-2	TRBD2	TRBJ2-5	CASSLGFRGGGAQETQYF	TGTGCCAGCAGCTTAGGTTTCCGAGGCGGGGGGGCCCAAGAGACCCAGTACTTC
few	TRBV20-1	NA	TRBJ2-1	CSASSQFYNEQFF	TGCAGTGCTAGTAGCCAGTTCTACAATGAGCAGTTCTTC
many	TRBV4-3	NA	TRBJ2-5	CASSQEGRGTQYF	TGCGCCAGCAGCCAAGAGGGGCGAGGGACCCAGTACTTC
few	TRBV20-1	TRBD1	TRBJ1-1	CSARDRGLNTEAFF	TGCAGTGCTAGGGACAGGGGCCTGAACACTGAAGCTTTCTTT
NA	TRBV30	TRBD1	TRBJ2-6	CAGSPAGGGSGANVLTF	TGTGCCGGGTCCCCGGCAGGGGGTGGCTCTGGGGCCAACGTCCTGACTTTC
few	TRBV12-3/TRBV12-4	NA	TRBJ2-7	CASRKAVKSYEQYF	TGTGCCAGCAGGAAAGCGGTGAAATCCTACGAGCAGTACTTC
NA	TRBV6-6	NA	TRBJ1-5	CTSSPTTGNQPQHF	TGTACCAGCAGTCCGACGACAGGTAATCAGCCCCAGCATTTT
NA	TRBV12-5	TRBD2	TRBJ2-1	CASGPPSGGSYNEQFF	TGTGCTAGTGGACCCCCGAGCGGGGGGTCCTACAATGAGCAGTTCTTC
NA	TRBV7-3	NA	TRBJ2-1	CASSLTVGNEQFF	TGTGCCAGCAGCCTGACAGTGGGGAATGAGCAGTTCTTC
NA	TRBV3-1	TRBD1	TRBJ2-5	CASSPLGRGSQETQYF	TGTGCCAGCAGCCCCCTCGGCAGGGGGAGCCAAGAGACCCAGTACTTC